This TCR beta chain appears in the sequencing data of a study of shared clonotypes between healthy human individuals. Deep-level assay runs were performed. Sequencing was performed with immunoSEQ multiplex PCR; in TCRdb, only in-frame clones are kept and a portion is missing. Of roughly 1,100,000 clones listed, roughly 80% are singletons. Comments on this clone: Its antigen is not known.

Study-level results: The authors expected sequencing depth to affect clonotype sharing among donors.

The sample comprised memory CD4+ T cells sorted from blood. Sample subset: CD45RA-negative fraction. The receptor was derived from a man younger than 30 in good health.

The chain's CDR3 is CASSSTGVLTDTQYF. The CDR3 nucleotides are TGCGCCAGCAGCTCTACAGGGGTACTCACAGATACGCAGTATTTT. V and J are TRBV5-1 and TRBJ2-3, with 7 bases fitting TRBD1. The V gene's germline CDR1 is SGHRS and CDR2 YFSETQ. The V gene end was trimmed by 3 bases and the J gene end by 2 bases; junction bases not matched to a gene: 6. CDR3 size: 15 residues.